Below, 14 T cell receptor beta chains from the same sample are listed, as sequenced in a study of T cells in localized non-small cell lung cancer. The table came from immunoSEQ multiplex PCR; TCRdb's copy has only in-frame clones and leaves some out. The data hold around 40,000 clones, with roughly 86% observed a single time. The source was peripheral blood, collected before any cancer treatment. The receptors come from a female donor older than 55 with stage I squamous cell lung carcinoma.

V and J are TRBV7-2 and TRBJ1-5; D is undetermined. V gave up 1 base and J gave up 2 bases, with 12 bases separating them. Germline CDR1 SGHTA, CDR2 FQGNSA. This CDR3 has 16 amino acids. The CDR3 DNA sequence: TGTGCCAGCAGCTTAGAAGGGTCTAGTGGCAATCAGCCCCAGCATTTT. It yields the protein CASSLEGSSGNQPQHF.

This clone was recorded only once. V and J are TRBV11-3 and TRBJ2-7; D remains ambiguous. This CDR3 is 13 amino acids long. Trimming removed 1 base at V and 0 bases at J, with 4 bases between. Germline V gene sequence: CDR1 SGHNT, CDR2 YENEEA. CDR3 amino acids: CASSLGVSYEQYF. The CDR3 DNA follows: TGTGCCAGCAGCTTAGGCGTCTCCTACGAGCAGTACTTC.

The J gene is TRBJ2-1, the V gene TRBV11-2; TRBD2 matches 10 bases. Germline V gives CDR1 SGHAT, CDR2 FQNNGV. V gave up 7 bases and J gave up 7 bases; unmatched junction bases: 16. The CDR3 runs to 17 residues. The CDR3 DNA reads TGTGCCAGCAACCCCTCCAGGAAGGGACTAGCGTTTAATGAGCAGTTCTTC. Its protein product is CASNPSRKGLAFNEQFF. The full variable domain, its missing parts supplied by reference TRBV11-2 and TRBJ2-1, is EAGVAQSPRYKIIEKRQSVAFWCNPISGHATLYWYQQILGQGPKLLIQFQNNGVVDDSQLPKDRFSAERLKGVDSTLKIQPAKLEDSAVYLCASNPSRKGLAFNEQFFGPGTRLTVL.

In this sample, this clone turned up once. The J gene is TRBJ2-1, the V gene TRBV6-6; the match to TRBD1 covers 9 bases. The length of the CDR3 is 16 residues. The ends lost 6 bases at V and 4 bases at J; junction bases unmatched: 10. Germline assignment: CDR1 MNHNY and CDR2 SVGAGI (reference sequence). This chain's CDR3 is CASRYPGQGKYNEQFF. The CDR3 DNA reads as TGTGCCAGCAGATATCCGGGACAGGGCAAGTACAATGAGCAGTTCTTC.

The chain recombines TRBV21-1 with TRBJ1-6. TRBV21-1 is a known pseudogene. The CDR3 is 12 residues long. In DNA, the CDR3 is TGTGCCAGCAGCAAGAAGGGACTACCCCTCCACTTT. This translates into CASSKKGLPLHF.

The rearrangement joins TRBV25-1 to TRBJ1-4, with TRBD1 identical over 9 bases. The V segment lost 2 bases and the J segment 8 bases; nucleotides outside the gene matches: 6. Germline-derived CDR1 and CDR2 are MGHDK and SYGVNS. The CDR3 runs to 15 residues. The CDR3 loop reads CASSEDRGGGEKLFF. The CDR3 region has the DNA TGTGCCAGCAGTGAAGACAGGGGGGGTGGAGAAAAACTGTTTTTT.

The chain links TRBV5-4 to TRBJ1-6; the D gene is possibly TRBD1 (6 bases). The CDR3 totals 14 residues. Trimming stripped 0 bases from V and 10 bases from J, with 11 bases between. The germline V gene has CDR1 SGHNT and CDR2 YYREEE (reference sequence). The CDR3 DNA is TGTGCCAGCAGCTTGGACAGGGCTCGATCACCCCTCCACTTT. Its translation: CASSLDRARSPLHF.

CDR3 protein: CASSPPGLAGEETQYF. Here the CDR3 DNA reads TGTGCCAGCAGCCCACCTGGACTAGCGGGGGAAGAGACCCAGTACTTC. This chain uses TRBV7-9 with TRBJ2-5, with TRBD2 matching 13 bases. The CDR3 runs 16 residues. Looked up from germline, CDR1 is SEHNR and CDR2 is FQNEAQ (reference sequence). Trimming at V came to 5 bases and at J to 3 bases, leaving 6 bases not matched to a gene.

This chain links TRBV7-9 with TRBJ1-1; no reliable D call. V was shortened by 3 bases and J by 1 base, with 18 bases between the two germline ends. Germline CDR1 SEHNR, CDR2 FQNEAQ (reference sequence). The CDR3 spans 17 residues. The CDR3 spells CASSLRAKGLKNTEAFF. CDR3 bases: TGTGCCAGCAGCTTGAGGGCCAAAGGACTGAAGAACACTGAAGCTTTCTTT.

The J gene is TRBJ1-2, the V gene TRBV30; TRBD1 matches 7 bases. This CDR3 spans 15 amino acids. Germline trimming cut 3 bases from V and 2 bases from J; bases unmatched to any gene: 9. Per the germline V gene, CDR1 is GTSNPN and CDR2 is SVGIG (reference sequence). Here the CDR3 reads CAWRPGGEGNYGYTF. The DNA for the CDR3 is TGTGCCTGGAGGCCAGGGGGGGAGGGAAACTATGGCTACACCTTC.

CDR3 nucleotide sequence: TGTGCCAGCAGCCGTAGCGGGAGGTTAAATGAGCAGTTCTTC. This encodes CASSRSGRLNEQFF. The genes are TRBV7-2 and TRBJ2-1, with 10 positions matching TRBD2. Trimming cost V 5 bases and J 7 bases; bases outside gene matches: 5. The CDR3 has 14 residues. Germline V gene lookup returns CDR1 SGHTA and CDR2 FQGNSA.

The rearrangement links TRBV10-1 to TRBJ2-5; D uncertain. This CDR3 spans 12 amino acids. Germline loops: CDR1 WNHNN, CDR2 SYGVQD (reference sequence). V lost 5 bases to trimming and J lost 7 bases, with 11 bases between them. The CDR3 DNA reads as TGCGCCAGCAGTTTGACATCCACGACCCAGTACTTC. It encodes CASSLTSTTQYF.

This chain joins TRBV19 and TRBJ1-1; 7 positions match TRBD1. Germline trimming cut 7 bases from V and 8 bases from J; bases unmatched to any gene: 13. Germline CDR1 is LNHDA and CDR2 is SQIVND (reference sequence). This CDR3 region has 14 residues. The DNA of the CDR3 is TGTGCCAGTAATCGTGGAGGGACAGCGAAGGAAGCTTTCTTT. It yields the protein CASNRGGTAKEAFF.

The genes are TRBV5-1 and TRBJ2-1; 9 nucleotides match TRBD1. Germline CDR1 and CDR2: SGHRS and YFSETQ. V was pared by 3 bases and J by 7 bases, with 8 bases of the junction left unmatched. This CDR3 is 15 amino acids long. The CDR3 DNA follows: TGCGCCAGCAGCTCCGGGACAGGGTTGAGTAATGAGCAGTTCTTC. This encodes CASSSGTGLSNEQFF.